Listed here is a single TCR beta chain. Its antigen is still unknown. Treatment of the sample: about 20 received Ad26.COV2.S at low or high dose, single or two shots; several received placebo; per-sample allocation not given. Repertoires come from day 63 after the first vaccine or placebo injection. An 18-55-year-old adult in Boston served as donor. Trimming took 0 bases from V and 1 from J, leaving 6 bases between them. In germline, CDR1 is MGHRA, CDR2 YSYEKL. CDR3 length: 14 amino acids. Profiling relied on immunoSEQ multiplex PCR, and the TCRdb table lists in-frame clones only, not all of them. The sample lists under 400,000 clones; roughly 87% were seen once. The entry originates in a study of Ad26.COV2.S vaccination and SARS-CoV-2 variants. In the study overall: Ad26.COV2.S given intramuscularly, once or twice 56 days apart.

General study findings and limits: Vaccinated and placebo-treated recipients had similar non-spike TCR breadth.

This TCR was recovered from a person aged 18 to 65 who received the Ad26.COV2.S COVID-19 vaccine or a placebo. Material: peripheral blood, obtained in a trial of Ad26.COV2.S vaccine versus placebo. V is TRBV4-1 and J is TRBJ1-1; unclear D gene. CDR3 nucleotides: TGCGCCAGCAGCCAAGAGCAGGAGAACACTGAAGCTTTCTTT. As protein: CASSQEQENTEAFF.